This T cell receptor (beta chain) was recovered during a study of long-term antiretroviral therapy in people with HIV. In the case of this clone: Antigen: not known.

Study conclusions and caveats: Possibly under older ART regimens, blood was drawn between the mid-2000s and the late 2010s.

Assay version v3.0 of immunoSEQ was used, and it was run at survey level. Measured with immunoSEQ multiplex PCR; TCRdb has only the in-frame clones, and not every one. This sample carries some 31,000 clones, roughly 97% of them seen once, and the ten largest clones take approximately 2%. V lost 3 bases, J lost 4 bases, and 9 bases lay in between. This CDR3 is 14 amino acids long. From germline, CDR1 is MGHRA and CDR2 YSYEKL. The chain links TRBV4-1 to TRBJ2-2, with unresolved D. The receptor comes from a young man with HIV. The sample here was unsorted PBMCs, taken 7.6 years after starting antiretroviral therapy. This CDR3 reads CASSHFMGTGELFF. The CDR3 DNA reads as TGCGCCAGCAGCCATTTCATGGGCACCGGGGAGCTGTTTTTT.